The next 8 T cell receptor beta chains were all read from a single sample in a study of blood T cells in healthy people across ages. For the second PCR, which ran for about 7 to 12 cycles, a sample-barcoded 5' primer and a J-beta primer mix were used. TCRdb reanalysed the 5' RACE reads using MiXCR and keeps one entry per CDR3 protein. The sample carries roughly 1,800,000 distinct CDR3 sequences, around 48% recorded once. Sequenced: blood. The receptors were sampled from a woman in her thirties or forties in good health.

A few counts support this clonotype. The chain carries TRBV6-2 or TRBV6-3 and TRBJ2-1; D may be TRBD2 (6 bases). Trimming took 7 bases from V and 0 from J, leaving 10 bases between them. Germline-derived CDR1 and CDR2 are MNHEY and SVGEGT. The length of the CDR3 is 14 residues. Here the CDR3 reads CASTGTRSYNEQFF. In DNA, the CDR3 is TGTGCCAGCACCGGGACTCGCTCCTACAATGAGCAGTTCTTC.

Notes on this clonotype: A much larger clone differs from this one at a single base, so this may be a read error. The chain recombines TRBV5-1 with TRBJ2-7; tentatively, D is TRBD1 or TRBD2 (5 bases each). The CDR3 runs to 14 residues. The V end was cut by 5 bases, the J end by 7 bases, with 19 bases between. Germline assignment: CDR1 SGHRS and CDR2 YFSETQ. CDR3 nucleotide sequence: TGCGCCAGCAGATGGGACGGGCCTGTAGGGGAGCAGTACTTC. Encoded protein: CASRWDGPVGEQYF.

This rearrangement joins TRBV6-2 or TRBV6-3 to TRBJ1-5; D is unclear. The ends were cut back, 0 bases at V and 5 bases at J, with 8 bases in the middle. The V gene's germline CDR1 is MNHEY and CDR2 SVGEGT. The CDR3 is 14 residues long. CDR3 residues: CASSYSSRYQPQHF. The CDR3 region has the DNA TGTGCCAGCAGTTACTCCTCCAGGTATCAGCCCCAGCATTTT.

In this sample, this clonotype turned up a few times. The CDR3 nucleotides read TGTGCCAGCAGTTTCATAGCCAAAAACATTCAGTACTTC. Its protein is CASSFIAKNIQYF. This chain connects TRBV12-3 or TRBV12-4 to TRBJ2-5; D call uncertain. The DNA end lines up better with TRBJ2-4; the J call may be wrong. The CDR3 covers 13 residues.

CDR3 amino acids: CASSLPRGGENNEQYF. In DNA, the CDR3 is TGTGCCAGCAGTTTACCCCGGGGGGGCGAGAACAATGAGCAGTACTTC. This chain joins TRBV12-3 or TRBV12-4 and TRBJ2-1, with 8 positions matching TRBD2. The end of the DNA fits TRBJ2-7 better, so the J call may be wrong. This CDR3 comprises 16 residues.

The CDR3, as DNA: TGTGCCAGCAGTGCGGAGGGGCGCTACGAGCAGTACTTC. This codes for CASSAEGRYEQYF. The chain links TRBV28 to TRBJ2-7; weak D call: TRBD2 (6 bases). The CDR3 has 13 residues. V was clipped by 5 bases and J by 3 bases, with 11 bases between them. The germline CDR1 and CDR2 sequences are MDHEN and SYDVKM.

Ten or more counts support this clonotype. The chain is built from TRBV7-3 and TRBJ2-7; 8 positions match TRBD2. The better agreement between TRBJ2-5 and the DNA end casts doubt on the J call. The germline gives CDR1 SGHTA, CDR2 FQGTGA. The CDR3 length is 14 residues. This chain's CDR3 is CASSPGLEIGTQYF. In DNA form, the CDR3 reads TGTGCCAGCAGCCCGGGACTAGAGATCGGGACCCAGTACTTC.

The chain uses TRBV7-2 and TRBJ1-1, with unresolved D. The CDR3 length is 14 residues. Germline V gene sequence: CDR1 SGHTA, CDR2 FQGNSA. Trimming took 0 bases from V and 5 from J, leaving 10 bases between them. This CDR3 is CASSLAVGQTEAFF. The CDR3 coding sequence is TGTGCCAGCAGCTTAGCGGTGGGCCAGACTGAAGCTTTCTTT.